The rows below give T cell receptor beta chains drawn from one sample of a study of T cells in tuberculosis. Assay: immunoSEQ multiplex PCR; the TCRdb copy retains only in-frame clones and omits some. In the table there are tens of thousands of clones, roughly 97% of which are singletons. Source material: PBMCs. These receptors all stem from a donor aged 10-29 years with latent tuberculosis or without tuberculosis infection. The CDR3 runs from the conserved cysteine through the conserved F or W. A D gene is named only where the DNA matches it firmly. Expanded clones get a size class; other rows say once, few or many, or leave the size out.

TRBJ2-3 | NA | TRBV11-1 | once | CASSPTQLAGAADTQYF | TGTGCCAGCAGCCCGACCCAGTTGGCGGGGGCGGCAGATACGCAGTATTTT
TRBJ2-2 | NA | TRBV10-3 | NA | CAISNPGGNTGELFF | TGTGCCATCAGCAATCCCGGGGGGAACACCGGGGAGCTGTTTTTT
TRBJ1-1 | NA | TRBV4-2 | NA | CASSQEQRLSNTEAFF | TGTGCCAGCAGCCAAGAGCAACGGTTATCGAACACTGAAGCTTTCTTT
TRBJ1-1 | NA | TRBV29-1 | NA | CSVSSTGLNTEAFF | TGCAGCGTTAGTTCAACAGGGCTGAACACTGAAGCTTTCTTT
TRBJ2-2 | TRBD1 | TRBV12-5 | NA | CASGRDSYTGELFF | TGTGCTAGTGGCCGGGACAGCTACACCGGGGAGCTGTTTTTT
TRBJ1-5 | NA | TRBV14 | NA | CASSPGGGQPQHF | TGTGCCAGCAGCCCTGGCGGGGGTCAGCCCCAGCATTTT
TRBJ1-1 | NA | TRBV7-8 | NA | CASSLVGGVAFF | TGTGCCAGCAGCTTAGTAGGGGGAGTAGCTTTCTTT
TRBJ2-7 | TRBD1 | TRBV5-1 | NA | CASSLHRGTYEQYF | TGCGCCAGCAGCCTACACAGGGGGACCTACGAGCAGTACTTC
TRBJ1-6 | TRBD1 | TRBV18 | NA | CASSPRETGSSPLHF | TGTGCCAGCTCACCACGGGAGACAGGGTCATCACCCCTCCACTTT
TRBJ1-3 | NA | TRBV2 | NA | CASTSTQAFSGNTIYF | TGTGCCAGCACCTCAACCCAGGCTTTCTCTGGAAACACCATATATTTT
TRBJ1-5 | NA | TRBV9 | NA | CASSQGHPLWHF | TGTGCCAGCAGCCAAGGACACCCTTTATGGCATTTT
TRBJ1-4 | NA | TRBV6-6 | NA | CASSYPRGGGGEKLFF | TGTGCCAGCAGTTACCCGCGCGGTGGCGGGGGTGAAAAACTGTTTTTT
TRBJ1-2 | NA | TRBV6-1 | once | CAIPGQLKYGYTF | TGTGCCATCCCAGGACAGTTAAAGTATGGCTACACCTTC
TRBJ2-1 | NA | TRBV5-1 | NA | CASRPERTATYNEQFF | TGCGCCAGCCGCCCGGAAAGGACAGCCACCTACAATGAGCAGTTCTTC
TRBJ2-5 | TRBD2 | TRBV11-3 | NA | CASSSPGGRIETQYF | TGTGCCAGCAGCTCCCCCGGGGGGAGGATAGAGACCCAGTACTTC
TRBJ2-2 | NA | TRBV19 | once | CASSIPRPGNTGELFF | TGTGCCAGTAGTATCCCCCGCCCCGGTAACACCGGGGAGCTGTTTTTT
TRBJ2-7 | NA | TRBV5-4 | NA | CASSSKTDPSYEQYF | TGTGCCAGCAGCTCCAAGACAGACCCCTCCTACGAGCAGTACTTC
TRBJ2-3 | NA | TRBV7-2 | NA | CASSLGQGPDTQYF | TGTGCCAGCAGCTTAGGGCAGGGCCCAGATACGCAGTATTTT
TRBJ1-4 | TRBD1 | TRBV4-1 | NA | CASSQGARTGGGYEKLFF | TGCGCCAGCAGCCAAGGAGCAAGGACAGGGGGCGGGTATGAAAAACTGTTTTTT
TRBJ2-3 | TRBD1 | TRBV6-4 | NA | CASSEGQGADTQYF | TGTGCCAGCAGTGAGGGACAGGGGGCAGATACGCAGTATTTT
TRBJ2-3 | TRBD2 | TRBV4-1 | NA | CASSQEEAGGAQYF | TGCGCCAGCAGCCAAGAGGAAGCGGGAGGTGCGCAGTATTTT
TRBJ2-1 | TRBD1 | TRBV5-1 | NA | CASSLQGANEQFF | TGCGCCAGCAGCTTGCAGGGGGCCAATGAGCAGTTCTTC
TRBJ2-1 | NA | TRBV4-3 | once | CASSQGQKTHEQFF | TGCGCCAGCAGCCAGGGGCAGAAAACCCACGAGCAGTTCTTC
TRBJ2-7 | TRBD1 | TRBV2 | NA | CATQTGGLSYEQYF | TGTGCCACCCAGACAGGGGGTCTTTCCTACGAGCAGTACTTC
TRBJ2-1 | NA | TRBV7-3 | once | CASSLGASSYNEQFF | TGTGCCAGCAGCTTAGGGGCAAGCTCCTACAATGAGCAGTTCTTC
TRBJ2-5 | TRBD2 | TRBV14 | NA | CASSHLLAGTQETQYF | TGTGCCAGCAGCCACCTTCTAGCGGGAACACAAGAGACCCAGTACTTC
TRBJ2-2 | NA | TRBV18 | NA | CASSLRGDTGELFF | TGTGCCAGCTCGCTCAGGGGCGACACCGGGGAGCTGTTTTTT
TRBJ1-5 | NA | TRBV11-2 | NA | CASSLDRGLNQPQHF | TGTGCCAGCAGCTTAGACAGGGGACTAAATCAGCCCCAGCATTTT
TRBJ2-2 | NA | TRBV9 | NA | CASSGSRTKPNTGELFF | TGTGCCAGCAGCGGCTCCCGGACTAAACCCAACACCGGGGAGCTGTTTTTT
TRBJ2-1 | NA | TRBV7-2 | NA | CASSFSTSSGQFF | TGTGCCAGCAGCTTCTCTACTAGCTCAGGGCAGTTCTTC
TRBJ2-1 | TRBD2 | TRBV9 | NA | CASTGSGSVYNEQFF | TGTGCCAGCACAGGAAGCGGGAGTGTCTACAATGAGCAGTTCTTC
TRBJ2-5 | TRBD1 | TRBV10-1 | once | CAGFTGVQETQYF | TGCGCCGGGTTTACAGGGGTCCAGGAGACCCAGTACTTC
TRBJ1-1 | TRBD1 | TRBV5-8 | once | CASSLGDRAATEAFF | TGTGCCAGCAGCTTGGGGGACAGGGCTGCCACTGAAGCTTTCTTT
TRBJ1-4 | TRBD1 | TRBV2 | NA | CASRARDSSNEKLFF | TGTGCCAGCAGGGCCCGGGACAGCAGTAATGAAAAACTGTTTTTT
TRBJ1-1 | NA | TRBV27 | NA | CASIPPLGLDTEAFF | TGTGCCAGCATCCCCCCCTTGGGGCTGGACACTGAAGCTTTCTTT
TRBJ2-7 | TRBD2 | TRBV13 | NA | CASSFSGGITYEQYF | TGTGCCAGCAGCTTCTCGGGAGGGATTACCTACGAGCAGTACTTC
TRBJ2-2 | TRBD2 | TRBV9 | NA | CASSVSTSGNTGELFF | TGTGCCAGCAGCGTCTCAACTAGCGGGAACACCGGGGAGCTGTTTTTT
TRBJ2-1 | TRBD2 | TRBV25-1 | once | CASSASGRAGEQFF | TGTGCCAGCAGTGCAAGCGGGAGGGCCGGTGAGCAGTTCTTC
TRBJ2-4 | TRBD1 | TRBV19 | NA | CASSPRQGAIQYF | TGTGCCAGTAGTCCTAGACAGGGTGCCATTCAGTACTTC